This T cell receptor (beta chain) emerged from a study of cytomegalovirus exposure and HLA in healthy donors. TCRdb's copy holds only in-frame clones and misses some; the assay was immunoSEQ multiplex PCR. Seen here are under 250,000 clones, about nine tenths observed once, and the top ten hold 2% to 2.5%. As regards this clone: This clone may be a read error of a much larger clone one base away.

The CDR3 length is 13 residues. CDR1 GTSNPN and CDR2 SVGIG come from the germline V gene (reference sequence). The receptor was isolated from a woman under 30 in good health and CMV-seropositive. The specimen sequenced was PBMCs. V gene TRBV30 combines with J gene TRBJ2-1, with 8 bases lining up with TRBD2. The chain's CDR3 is CVWSEREYNEQFF. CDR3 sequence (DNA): TGTGTCTGGAGTGAGCGGGAGTACAATGAGCAGTTCTTC.